Only a few counts were recorded for the clone carrying this T cell receptor (beta chain). Its specificity is unknown. The record originates from a study of vaccination and CD4 T cells after COVID-19. The study sequenced cultured CD4+ T cell DNA using the Oncomine TCR Beta short-read assay. TCRdb fed the PCR reads into MiXCR, producing one record per CDR3 protein. Of 15,000 or so distinct CDR3 sequences listed, 20% to 25% were seen once; the top ten hold 9% to 15%. J gave up 5 bases and V 4 bases, and 15 bases lay outside the gene matches. This CDR3 has 17 amino acids. CDR1 and CDR2 (germline): MNHEY, SVGAGI. As for treatment: roughly 11-day PBMC culture with coronavirus spike peptide pools or control peptides (ViraFEST assay).

The receptor was derived from a human donor who received a COVID-19 vaccine. The chain has TRBV6-5 and TRBJ2-5; TRBD2 matches at 8 bases. Material: CD4+ T cells from blood, cultured in vitro, obtained before SARS-CoV-2 vaccination. Here the CDR3 reads CASSSPGGLGDEETQYF. CDR3 in DNA: TGTGCCAGCAGTTCTCCGGGGGGGCTGGGAGATGAGGAGACCCAGTACTTC.